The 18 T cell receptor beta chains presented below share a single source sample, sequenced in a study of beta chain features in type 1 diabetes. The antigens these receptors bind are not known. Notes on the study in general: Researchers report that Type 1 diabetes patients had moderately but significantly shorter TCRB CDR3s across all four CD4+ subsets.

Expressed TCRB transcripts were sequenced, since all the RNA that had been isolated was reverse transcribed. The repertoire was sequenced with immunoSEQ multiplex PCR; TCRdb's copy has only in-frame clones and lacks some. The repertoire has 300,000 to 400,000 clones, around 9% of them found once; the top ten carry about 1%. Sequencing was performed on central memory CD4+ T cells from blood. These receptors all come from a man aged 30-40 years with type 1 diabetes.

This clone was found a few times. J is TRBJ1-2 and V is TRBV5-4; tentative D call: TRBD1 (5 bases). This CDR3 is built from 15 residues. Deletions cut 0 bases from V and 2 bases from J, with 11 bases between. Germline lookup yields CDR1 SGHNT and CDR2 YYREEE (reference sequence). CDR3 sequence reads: CASSLGQTVNYGYTF. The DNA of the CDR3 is TGTGCCAGCAGCTTGGGCCAGACAGTAAACTATGGCTACACCTTC.

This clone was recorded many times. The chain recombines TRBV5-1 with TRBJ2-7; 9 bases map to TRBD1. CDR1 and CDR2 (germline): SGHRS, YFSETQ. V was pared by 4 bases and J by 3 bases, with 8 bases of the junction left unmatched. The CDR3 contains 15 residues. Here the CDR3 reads CASSTGQGLFYEQYF. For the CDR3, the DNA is TGCGCCAGCAGCACCGGACAGGGGCTGTTCTACGAGCAGTACTTC.

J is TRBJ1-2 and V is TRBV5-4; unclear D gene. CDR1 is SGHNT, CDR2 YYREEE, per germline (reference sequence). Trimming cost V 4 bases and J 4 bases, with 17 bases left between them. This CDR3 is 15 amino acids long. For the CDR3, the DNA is TGTGCCAGCAGCCAAGATAGAGGGTCGGGCTATGGCTACACCTTC. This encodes CASSQDRGSGYGYTF.

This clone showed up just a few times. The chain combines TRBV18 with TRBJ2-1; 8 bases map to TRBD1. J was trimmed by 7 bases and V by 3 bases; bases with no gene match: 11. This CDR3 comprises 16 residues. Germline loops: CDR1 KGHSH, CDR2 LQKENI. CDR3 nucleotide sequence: TGTGCCAGCTCACCTAACATAGGACAGGGATCTAATGAGCAGTTCTTC. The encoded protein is CASSPNIGQGSNEQFF.

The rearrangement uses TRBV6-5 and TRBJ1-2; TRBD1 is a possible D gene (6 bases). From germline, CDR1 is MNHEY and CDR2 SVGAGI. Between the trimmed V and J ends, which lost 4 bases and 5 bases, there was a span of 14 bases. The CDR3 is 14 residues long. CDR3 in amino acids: CASSSLNRAYGYTF. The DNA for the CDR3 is TGTGCCAGCAGTTCCCTTAACAGGGCGTATGGCTACACCTTC.

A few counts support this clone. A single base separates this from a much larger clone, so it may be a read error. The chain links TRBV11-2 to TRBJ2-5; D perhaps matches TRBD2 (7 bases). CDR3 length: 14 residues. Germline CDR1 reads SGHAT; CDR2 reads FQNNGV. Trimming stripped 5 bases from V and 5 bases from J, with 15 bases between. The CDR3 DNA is TGTGCCAGCAGCCCCCGCGGGGGCGCTGAGACCCAGTACTTC. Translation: CASSPRGGAETQYF. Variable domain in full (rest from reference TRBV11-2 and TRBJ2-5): EAGVAQSPRYKIIEKRQSVAFWCNPISGHATLYWYQQILGQGPKLLIQFQNNGVVDDSQLPKDRFSAERLKGVDSTLKIQPAKLEDSAVYLCASSPRGGAETQYFGPGTRLLVL.

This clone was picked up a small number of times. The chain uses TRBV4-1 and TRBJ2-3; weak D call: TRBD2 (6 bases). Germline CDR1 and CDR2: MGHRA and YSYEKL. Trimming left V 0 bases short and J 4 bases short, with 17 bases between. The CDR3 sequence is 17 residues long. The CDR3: CASSQDRWSGEADTQYF. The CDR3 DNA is TGCGCCAGCAGCCAAGATCGCTGGTCGGGGGAGGCAGATACGCAGTATTTT.

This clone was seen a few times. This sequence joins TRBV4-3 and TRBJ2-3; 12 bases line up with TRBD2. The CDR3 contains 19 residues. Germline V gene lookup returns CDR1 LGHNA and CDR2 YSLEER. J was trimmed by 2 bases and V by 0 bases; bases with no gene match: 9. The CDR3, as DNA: TGCGCCAGCAGCCAAGAAACCCCCGCTAGCGGGGGGGTCACAGATACGCAGTATTTT. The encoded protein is CASSQETPASGGVTDTQYF.

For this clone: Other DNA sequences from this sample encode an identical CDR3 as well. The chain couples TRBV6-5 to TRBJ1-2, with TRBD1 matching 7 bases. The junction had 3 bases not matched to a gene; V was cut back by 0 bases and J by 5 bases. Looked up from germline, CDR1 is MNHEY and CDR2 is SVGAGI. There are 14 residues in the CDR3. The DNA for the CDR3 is TGTGCCAGCAGTTACTCGGGACAGTCATATGGCTACACCTTC. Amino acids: CASSYSGQSYGYTF.

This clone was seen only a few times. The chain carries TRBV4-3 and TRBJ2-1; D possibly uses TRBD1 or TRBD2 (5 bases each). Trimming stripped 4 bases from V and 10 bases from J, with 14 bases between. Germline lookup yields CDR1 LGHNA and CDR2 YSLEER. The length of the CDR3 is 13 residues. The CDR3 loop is CASSLLRGGEQFF. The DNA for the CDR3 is TGCGCCAGCAGCCTTTTGAGGGGTGGGGAGCAGTTCTTC.

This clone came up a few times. The CDR3 nucleotides read TGTGCCAGCTCACCAGACAGGGCACACTATGGCTACACCTTC. This encodes CASSPDRAHYGYTF. V is TRBV18 and J is TRBJ1-2, with 7 bases aligning to TRBD1. Per germline, CDR1 KGHSH and CDR2 LQKENI. The CDR3 extends over 14 amino acids. Trimming removed 2 bases from V and 3 bases from J; junction bases left unmatched: 3.

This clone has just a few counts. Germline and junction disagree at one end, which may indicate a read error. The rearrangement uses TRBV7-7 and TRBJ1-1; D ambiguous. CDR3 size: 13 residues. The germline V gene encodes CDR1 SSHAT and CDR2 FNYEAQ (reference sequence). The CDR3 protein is CASSRDTNTEAFF. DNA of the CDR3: TGTGCTAGCAGCCGCGACACAAACACTGAAGCTTTCTTT. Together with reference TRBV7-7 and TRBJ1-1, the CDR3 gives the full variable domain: GAGVSQSPRYKVTKRGQDVTLRCDPISSHATLYWYQQALGQGPEFLTYFNYEAQPDKSGLPSDRFSAERPEGSISTLTIQRTEQRDSAMYRCASSRDTNTEAFFGQGTRLTVV.

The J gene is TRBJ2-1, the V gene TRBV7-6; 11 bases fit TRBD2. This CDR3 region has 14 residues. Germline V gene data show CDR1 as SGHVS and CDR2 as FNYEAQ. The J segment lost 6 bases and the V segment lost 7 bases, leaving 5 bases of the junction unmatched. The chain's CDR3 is CASKGLAEGNEQFF. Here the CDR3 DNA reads TGTGCCAGCAAGGGACTAGCGGAAGGCAATGAGCAGTTCTTC.

In DNA form, the CDR3 reads TGTGCCAGCTGTCGGCGGACAGGGGGCACAGATACGCAGTATTTT. Translated, it gives CASCRRTGGTDTQYF. V gene TRBV28 combines with J gene TRBJ2-3, with TRBD1 matching 9 bases. Trimming took 8 bases from V and 1 from J; bases not matched to a gene: 7. This CDR3 has 15 amino acids. The V gene's germline CDR1 is MDHEN and CDR2 SYDVKM.

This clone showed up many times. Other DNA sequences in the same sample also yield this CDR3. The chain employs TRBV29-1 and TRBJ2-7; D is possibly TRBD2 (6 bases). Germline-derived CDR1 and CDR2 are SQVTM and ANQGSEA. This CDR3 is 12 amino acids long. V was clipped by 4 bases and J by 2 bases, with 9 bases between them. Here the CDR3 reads CSVGGGAYEQYF. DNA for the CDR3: TGCAGCGTTGGGGGAGGCGCCTACGAGCAGTACTTC.

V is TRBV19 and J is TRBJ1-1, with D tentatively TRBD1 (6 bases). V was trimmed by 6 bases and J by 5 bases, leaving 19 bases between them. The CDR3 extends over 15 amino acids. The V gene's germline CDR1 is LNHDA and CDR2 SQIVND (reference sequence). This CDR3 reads CASSPLTGRETEAFF. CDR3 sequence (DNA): TGTGCCAGTAGCCCACTTACAGGGCGCGAAACTGAAGCTTTCTTT.

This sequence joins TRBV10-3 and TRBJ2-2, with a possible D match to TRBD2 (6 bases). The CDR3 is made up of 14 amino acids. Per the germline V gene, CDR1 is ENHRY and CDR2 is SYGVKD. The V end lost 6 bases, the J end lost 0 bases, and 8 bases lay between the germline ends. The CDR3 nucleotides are TGTGCCATCAGGCCGGGGGCGAACACCGGGGAGCTGTTTTTT. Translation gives CAIRPGANTGELFF.

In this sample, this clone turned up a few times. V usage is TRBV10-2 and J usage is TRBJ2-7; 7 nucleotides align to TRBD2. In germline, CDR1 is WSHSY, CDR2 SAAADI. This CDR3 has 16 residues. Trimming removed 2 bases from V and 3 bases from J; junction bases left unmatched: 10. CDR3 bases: TGCGCCAGCAGTGAGGTGTCGGTAGCGGGCCTCTACGAGCAGTACTTC. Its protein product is CASSEVSVAGLYEQYF.